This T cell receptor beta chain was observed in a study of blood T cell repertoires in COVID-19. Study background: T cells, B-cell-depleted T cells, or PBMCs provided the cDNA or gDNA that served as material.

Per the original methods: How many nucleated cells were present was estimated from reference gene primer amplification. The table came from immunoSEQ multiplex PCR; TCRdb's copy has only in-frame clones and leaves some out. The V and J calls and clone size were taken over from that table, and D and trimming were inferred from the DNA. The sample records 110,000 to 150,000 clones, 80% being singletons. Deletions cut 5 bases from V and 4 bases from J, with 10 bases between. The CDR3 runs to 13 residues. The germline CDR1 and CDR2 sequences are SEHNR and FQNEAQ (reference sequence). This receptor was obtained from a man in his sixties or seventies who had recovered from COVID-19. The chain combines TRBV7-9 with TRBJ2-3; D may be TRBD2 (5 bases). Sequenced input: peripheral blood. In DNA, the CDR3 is TGTGCCAGCAGCCGGGGAGCGGCAGATACGCAGTATTTT. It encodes CASSRGAADTQYF.